What follows are 2 T cell receptor beta chains derived from one specimen sequenced in a study of Graves' ophthalmopathy and Graves' hyperthyroidism. From RNA, the CDR3 regions of TCR beta chains were amplified and sequenced. First-round RT-PCR used HTBI primers; second-round multiplex PCR followed. TCRdb re-called the multiplex PCR reads with MiXCR, one entry per CDR3 protein. Of some 1.1 million distinct CDR3 sequences in the sample, roughly 35% were seen once. The material sequenced was peripheral blood or thyroid tissue (not recorded which). The receptor source for this set is an adult man with Graves' hyperthyroidism.

The sample holds a few counts of this clonotype. The chain joins TRBV20-1 to TRBJ2-6, with 9 bases lining up with TRBD2. This CDR3 is built from 20 residues. The germline V gene has CDR1 DFQATT and CDR2 SNEGSKA (reference sequence). Trimming cost V 0 bases and J 4 bases; bases outside gene matches: 16. The CDR3 region is CSARDTLAGGGAAGANVLTF. DNA of the CDR3: TGCAGTGCTAGAGATACCCTGGCGGGGGGGGGCGCGGCCGGGGCCAACGTCCTGACTTTC.

This rearrangement joins TRBV11-2 to TRBJ1-5; D call uncertain. The CDR3 loop spans 20 amino acids. Trimming left V 2 bases short and J 0 bases short, with 23 bases between. From germline, CDR1 is SGHAT and CDR2 FQNNGV. CDR3 region: CASSLLARWRPHYSNQPQHF. The CDR3 DNA sequence: TGTGCCAGCAGCTTACTCGCCAGGTGGAGGCCCCATTATAGCAATCAGCCCCAGCATTTT.